The sequence of this T cell receptor beta chain was determined in a study of cytomegalovirus exposure and HLA in healthy donors. Findings of the study overall: Most sequenced TCRs were rare (though some public TCRs occurred in many donors). Among TCR beta chains of equal frequency, HLA-associated ones were more clonally expanded in a later analysis.

This clone was picked up one time. The antigen is undetermined. This CDR3 comprises 14 residues. CDR1 is SEHNR, CDR2 FQNEAQ, per germline (reference sequence). Unmatched junction bases numbered 4, after V lost 3 bases and J lost 2 bases. Amplification used 60 Vbeta primers and 13 Jbeta primers. Only in-frame clones appear in the TCRdb table, and some are missing; sequencing was by immunoSEQ multiplex PCR. The top ten hold about 6.3% of the sample, which has under 200,000 clones, around 80% seen once. V gene TRBV7-9 combines with J gene TRBJ2-7, with 7 nucleotides matching TRBD1. The sample comprised PBMCs. The TCR comes from a male donor in good health and CMV-seropositive. As DNA, the CDR3 is TGTGCCAGCAGCTTGAGACAGGGAGCCTACGAGCAGTACTTC. Translation: CASSLRQGAYEQYF.